The following is a T cell receptor (beta chain) sequence with its context. Its matching antigen is unknown. This record comes from a study of shared clonotypes between healthy human individuals. Study results and caveats: The sharing of approximately 5.1% of naive CD4 clonotypes was seen across a handful of donors. Larger estimated richness was generally seen in naive subsets than in memory subsets.

The CDR3 runs to 18 residues. CDR1 and CDR2 (germline): SGHTA, FQGNSA. Losses at the gene ends were 5 bases for V and 0 bases for J; bases not matched to a gene: 12. Some clones are missing from TCRdb's copy, which holds only in-frame ones; the method was immunoSEQ multiplex PCR. The table lists 2 million to 2.5 million clones, around 92% of them singletons, with 0.3% to 0.45% in the top ten. J is TRBJ1-1 and V is TRBV7-2; 10 positions agree with TRBD1. The receptor was derived from a man younger than 35 in good health. Some clones in this sample may be carry-over from other donors' samples. Material: naive CD4+ T cells from PBMCs. As to subset: CD45RA+ positively selected. CDR3: CASSSRTGGVILNTEAFF. The DNA for the CDR3 is TGTGCCAGCAGCAGCCGGACAGGGGGAGTTATCTTGAACACTGAAGCTTTCTTT.